The 6 T cell receptor beta chains below were found in one sample sequenced in a study of regulatory T cells in long-lasting Graves disease. CDR3-region Arm-PCR and iRepertoire HTBI primers produced the TCR beta libraries. TCRdb ran MiXCR on the multiplex PCR reads and lists one entry per CDR3 protein. The table has hundreds of thousands of distinct CDR3 sequences, about 15% seen once. As for time point: newly diagnosed GD, antithyroid drugs for less than 3 months. PBMC RNA served as the TCR library source. Separately, the same data were catalogued under a study of T cells in Graves' hyperthyroidism and ophthalmopathy.

This specimen was peripheral blood mononuclear cells (PBMCs), taken at new diagnosis, from a patient treated with antithyroid drugs. All receptors derive from a woman aged 40-60 years with Graves disease.

A remark on this clonotype: This may come from a read error, since a much larger clone is one base off. The CDR3 DNA reads as TGTGCTAGTGGTTTGGATAGGACCGAGAGTGAGCAGTACTTC. It is translated as CASGLDRTESEQYF. The chain links TRBV12-5 to TRBJ2-7; D is ambiguous. V lost 1 base to trimming and J lost 7 bases, with 14 bases between them. CDR1 and CDR2 (germline): LGHNT, FRNRAP. The CDR3 spans 14 residues.

This clonotype occurred many times. The rearrangement links TRBV7-9 to TRBJ1-1, with 9 bases matching TRBD1. Germline CDR1 reads SEHNR; CDR2 reads FQNEAQ (reference sequence). The CDR3 extends over 15 amino acids. V was pared by 9 bases and J by 1 base, with 9 bases of the junction left unmatched. This CDR3 reads CASPLQGAPNTEAFF. CDR3 nucleotides: TGTGCCAGTCCCCTACAGGGGGCCCCGAACACTGAAGCTTTCTTT. The full variable domain, in which reference TRBV7-9 and TRBJ1-1 provide the parts outside the CDR3, is DTGVSQNPRHKITKRGQNVTFRCDPISEHNRLYWYRQTLGQGPEFLTYFQNEAQLEKSRLLSDRFSAERPKGSFSTLEIQRTEQGDSAMYLCASPLQGAPNTEAFFGQGTRLTVV.

The genes are TRBV4-1 and TRBJ2-7; D uncertain. V was pared by 4 bases and J by 4 bases, with 14 bases between. Germline V gene sequence: CDR1 MGHRA, CDR2 YSYEKL. There are 14 residues in the CDR3. The CDR3 DNA reads TGCGCCAGCAGCCCCTTATCAGCCGAATACGAGCAGTACTTC. Its protein product is CASSPLSAEYEQYF.

The sample holds a few counts of this clonotype. This sequence may be a read error, since a much larger clone differs from it by one base. J is TRBJ1-1 and V is TRBV3-1, with a weak D call TRBD1 (5 bases). This CDR3 is built from 14 residues. Germline CDR1 LGHDT, CDR2 YNNKEL (reference sequence). The CDR3 loop reads CASSQSPLRGEALF. The CDR3 DNA reads TGTGCCAGCAGCCAGTCACCGTTAAGGGGTGAAGCTCTCTTT.

This clonotype was detected many times. The CDR3 DNA reads as TGCAGCGTCGACAGGGGCCCAAACACTGAAGCTTTCTTT. Its translation is CSVDRGPNTEAFF. The rearrangement uses TRBV29-1 and TRBJ1-1; 8 bases align to TRBD1. Germline V lookup: CDR1 SQVTM, CDR2 ANQGSEA. CDR3 length: 13 residues. Losses at the gene ends were 6 bases for V and 2 bases for J; bases not matched to a gene: 5.

This clonotype came up many times. The chain recombines TRBV28 with TRBJ2-7; D tentatively fits TRBD1 or TRBD2 (6 bases each). CDR3 length equals 16 residues. Germline CDR1 reads MDHEN; CDR2 reads SYDVKM. V lost 6 bases and J lost 2, with 20 bases in between. The DNA of the CDR3 is TGTGCCAGCAGCTCCCCGAGGGGGGCCAGGACCTACGAGCAGTACTTC. Translation gives CASSSPRGARTYEQYF.